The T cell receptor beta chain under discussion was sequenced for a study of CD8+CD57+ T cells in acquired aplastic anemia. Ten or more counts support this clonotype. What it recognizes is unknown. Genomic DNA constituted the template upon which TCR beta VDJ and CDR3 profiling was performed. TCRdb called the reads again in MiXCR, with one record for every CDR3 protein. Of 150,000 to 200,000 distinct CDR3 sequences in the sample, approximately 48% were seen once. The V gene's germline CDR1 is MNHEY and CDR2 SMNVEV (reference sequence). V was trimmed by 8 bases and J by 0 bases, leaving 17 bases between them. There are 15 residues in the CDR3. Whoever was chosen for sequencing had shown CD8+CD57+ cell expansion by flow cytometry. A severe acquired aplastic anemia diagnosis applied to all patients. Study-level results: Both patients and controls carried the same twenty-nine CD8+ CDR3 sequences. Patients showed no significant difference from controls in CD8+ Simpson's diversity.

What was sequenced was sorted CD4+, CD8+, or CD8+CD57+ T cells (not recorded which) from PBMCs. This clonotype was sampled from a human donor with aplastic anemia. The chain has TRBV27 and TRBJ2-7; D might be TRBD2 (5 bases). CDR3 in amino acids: CASPGLLLSSYEQYF. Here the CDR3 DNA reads TGTGCCAGCCCTGGACTCTTACTTAGCTCCTACGAGCAGTACTTC.